This T cell receptor beta chain is drawn from a study of blood T cell repertoires in COVID-19. Overall study context: Samples representing acute and convalescent COVID-19 were sourced from the United States, Italy and Spain. The cDNA or gDNA used as material had been derived from T cells, B-cell-depleted T cells, or PBMCs.

Germline CDR1 reads SGHVS; CDR2 reads FQNEAQ. With V trimmed by 5 bases and J by 6 bases, 5 bases remained unmatched. The CDR3 runs 14 residues. Authors' data handling: Reference gene primer amplification yielded estimated nucleated cell counts. Here immunoSEQ multiplex PCR was the method, and the copy in TCRdb shows in-frame clones only, minus some. V, J and clone size are taken as reported in that table, and D and trimming were inferred from the DNA itself. The sample shows roughly 45,000 clones, roughly 87% of them seen only once. The sequencing sample was made of peripheral blood. V usage is TRBV7-8 and J usage is TRBJ1-3, with TRBD1 matching over 9 bases. The receptor comes from a woman in her fifties or sixties with acute or convalescent COVID-19. Here the CDR3 reads CASSPQGAENTIYF. In DNA, the CDR3 is TGTGCCAGCAGCCCACAGGGGGCAGAAAACACCATATATTTT.